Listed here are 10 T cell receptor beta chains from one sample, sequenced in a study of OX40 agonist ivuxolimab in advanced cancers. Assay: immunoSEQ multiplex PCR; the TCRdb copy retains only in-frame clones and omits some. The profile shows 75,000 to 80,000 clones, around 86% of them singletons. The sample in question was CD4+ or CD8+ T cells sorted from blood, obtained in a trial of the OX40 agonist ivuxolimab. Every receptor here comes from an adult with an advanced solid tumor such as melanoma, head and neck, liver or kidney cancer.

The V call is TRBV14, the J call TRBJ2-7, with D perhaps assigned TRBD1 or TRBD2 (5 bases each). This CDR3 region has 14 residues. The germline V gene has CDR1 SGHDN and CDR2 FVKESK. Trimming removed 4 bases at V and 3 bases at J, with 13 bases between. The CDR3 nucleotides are TGTGCCAGCAGCCTCCGTGGGACGTTCTACGAGCAGTACTTC. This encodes CASSLRGTFYEQYF.

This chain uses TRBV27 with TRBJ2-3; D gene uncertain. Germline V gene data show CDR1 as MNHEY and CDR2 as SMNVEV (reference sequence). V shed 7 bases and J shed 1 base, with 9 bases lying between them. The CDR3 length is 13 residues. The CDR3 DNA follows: TGTGCCAGCACCCCCGCAGGCACAGATACGCAGTATTTT. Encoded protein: CASTPAGTDTQYF.

CDR3 sequence (DNA): TGTGCCAGCAGCTTGCGGGGGGGCGTTTCCACCGGGGAGCTGTTTTTT. Protein product: CASSLRGGVSTGELFF. This chain joins TRBV5-6 and TRBJ2-2; 8 bases fit TRBD2. The CDR3 has 16 amino acids. Germline V gene sequence: CDR1 SGHDT, CDR2 YYEEEE. The V segment lost 1 base and the J segment 4 bases; nucleotides outside the gene matches: 6.

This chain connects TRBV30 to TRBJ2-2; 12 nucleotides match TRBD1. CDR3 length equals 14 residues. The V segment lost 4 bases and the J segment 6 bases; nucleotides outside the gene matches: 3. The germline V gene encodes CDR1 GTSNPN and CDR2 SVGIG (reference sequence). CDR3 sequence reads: CAWTGTGGSGELFF. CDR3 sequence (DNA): TGTGCCTGGACCGGGACAGGGGGCTCCGGGGAGCTGTTTTTT.

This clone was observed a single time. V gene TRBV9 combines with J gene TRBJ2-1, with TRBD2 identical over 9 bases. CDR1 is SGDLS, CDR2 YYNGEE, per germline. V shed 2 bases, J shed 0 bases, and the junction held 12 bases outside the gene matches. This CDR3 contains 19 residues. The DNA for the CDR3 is TGTGCCAGCAGCGTTCGGACTAGCGCGAGATCTAGCTCCTACAATGAGCAGTTCTTC. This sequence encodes CASSVRTSARSSSYNEQFF.

Here the CDR3 DNA reads TGTGCCAGCAAAATCACCGTTGCGGCGGCCGTGGGTTCACCCCTCCACTTT. Translation: CASKITVAAAVGSPLHF. V is TRBV5-5 and J is TRBJ1-6; D not certain. The V gene lost 6 bases and the J gene lost 9 bases, with 25 bases spanning the gap. The CDR3 covers 17 residues. The germline V gene encodes CDR1 SGHKS and CDR2 YYEKEE (reference sequence).

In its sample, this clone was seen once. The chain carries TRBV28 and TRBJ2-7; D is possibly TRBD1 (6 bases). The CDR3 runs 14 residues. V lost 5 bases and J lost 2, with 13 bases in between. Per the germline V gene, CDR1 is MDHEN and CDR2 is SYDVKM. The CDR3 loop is CASSINDRTYEQYF. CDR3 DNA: TGTGCCAGCAGTATCAACGACAGGACCTACGAGCAGTACTTC.

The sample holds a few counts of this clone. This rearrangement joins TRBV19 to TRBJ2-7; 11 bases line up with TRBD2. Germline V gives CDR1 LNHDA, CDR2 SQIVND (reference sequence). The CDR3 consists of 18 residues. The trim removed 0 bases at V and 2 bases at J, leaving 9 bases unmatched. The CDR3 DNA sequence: TGTGCCAGTAGTATAGAAGGTCCTCCTAGCGGGGGGACCTACGAGCAGTACTTC. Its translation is CASSIEGPPSGGTYEQYF.

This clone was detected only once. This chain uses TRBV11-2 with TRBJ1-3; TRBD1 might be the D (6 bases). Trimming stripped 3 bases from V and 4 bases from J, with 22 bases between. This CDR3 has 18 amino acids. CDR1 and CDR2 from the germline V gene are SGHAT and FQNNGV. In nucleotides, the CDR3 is TGTGCCAGCAGCTTTAGAAGGGTGCCAGGGGTTTCCGGAAACACCATATATTTT. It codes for CASSFRRVPGVSGNTIYF.

The CDR3 protein is CASSLEGMTESPGNTIYF. DNA of the CDR3: TGCGCCAGCAGCTTGGAGGGGATGACAGAATCCCCTGGAAACACCATATATTTT. The rearrangement uses TRBV5-1 and TRBJ1-3; D is perhaps TRBD1 (5 bases). The CDR3 has 18 amino acids. V lost 0 bases to trimming and J lost 2 bases, with 18 bases between them. The germline gives CDR1 SGHRS, CDR2 YFSETQ.